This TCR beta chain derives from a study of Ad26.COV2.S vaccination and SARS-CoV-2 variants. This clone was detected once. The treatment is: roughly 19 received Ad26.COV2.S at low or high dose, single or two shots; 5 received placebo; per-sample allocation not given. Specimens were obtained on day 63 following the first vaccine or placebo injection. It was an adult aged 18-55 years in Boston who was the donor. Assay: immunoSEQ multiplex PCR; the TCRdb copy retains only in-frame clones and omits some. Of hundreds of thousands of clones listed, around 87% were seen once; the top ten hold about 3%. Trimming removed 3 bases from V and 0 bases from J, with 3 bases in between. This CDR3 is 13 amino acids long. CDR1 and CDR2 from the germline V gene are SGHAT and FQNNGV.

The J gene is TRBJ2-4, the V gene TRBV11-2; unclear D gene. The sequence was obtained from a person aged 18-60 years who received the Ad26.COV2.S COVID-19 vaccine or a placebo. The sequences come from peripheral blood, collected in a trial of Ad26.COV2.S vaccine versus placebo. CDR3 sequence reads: CASSLIAKNIQYF. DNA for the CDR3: TGTGCCAGCAGCTTGATAGCCAAAAACATTCAGTACTTC.